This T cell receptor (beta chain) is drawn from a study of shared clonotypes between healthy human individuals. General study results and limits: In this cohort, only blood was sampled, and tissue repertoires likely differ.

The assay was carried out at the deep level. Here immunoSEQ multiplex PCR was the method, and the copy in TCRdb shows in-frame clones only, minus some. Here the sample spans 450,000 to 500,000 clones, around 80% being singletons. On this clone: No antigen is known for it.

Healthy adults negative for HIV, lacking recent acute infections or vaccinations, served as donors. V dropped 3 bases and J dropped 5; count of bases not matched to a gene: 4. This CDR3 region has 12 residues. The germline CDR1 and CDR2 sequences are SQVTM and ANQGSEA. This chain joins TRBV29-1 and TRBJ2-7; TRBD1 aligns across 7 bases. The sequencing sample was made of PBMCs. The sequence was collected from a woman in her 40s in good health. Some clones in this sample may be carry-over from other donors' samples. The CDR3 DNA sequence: TGCAGCGTTGACTCGGGACAGAACGAGCAGTACTTC. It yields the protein CSVDSGQNEQYF.